Following are 29 T cell receptor beta chains from one sample sequenced in a study of a mutant IDH1 vaccine in newly diagnosed glioma. Clones were read by immunoSEQ multiplex PCR, and TCRdb kept only the in-frame ones, dropping some. The sample contains around 63,000 clones, around 90% of which appear only once. Time point reported: baseline, week 1 (first vaccination visit). Regarding treatment: pre-vaccination baseline after standard-of-care therapy. Sequences were derived from PBMCs, sampled from a glioma patient treated with radiotherapy, temozolomide or both. These receptors all come from a man aged 50 to 59 with glioma.

CDR3 sequence (DNA): TGTGCCAGCAGCCCCCGACCAGGCACCGGGGAGCTGTTTTTT. Protein: CASSPRPGTGELFF. The chain has TRBV7-2 and TRBJ2-2, with D hard to call. The germline V gene encodes CDR1 SGHTA and CDR2 FQGNSA. The CDR3 consists of 14 residues. V was cut by 5 bases and J by 4 bases, with 11 bases left in between.

This chain joins TRBV2 and TRBJ1-2; 8 nucleotides match TRBD1. The CDR3 totals 14 residues. V was clipped by 8 bases and J by 7 bases; unmatched bases: 12. Germline V gives CDR1 SNHLY, CDR2 FYNNEI. The CDR3 region is CASSRTGTVGGYTF. For the CDR3, the DNA is TGTGCCAGCTCAAGGACAGGGACGGTGGGTGGCTACACCTTC.

J is TRBJ2-1 and V is TRBV6-5, with D unclear. The germline V gene has CDR1 MNHEY and CDR2 SVGAGI. The CDR3 covers 15 residues. Trimming left V 5 bases short and J 1 base short, with 12 bases between. CDR3 amino acids: CASSASRNSYNEQFF. The DNA of the CDR3 is TGTGCCAGCAGTGCGTCGCGGAATTCCTACAATGAGCAGTTCTTC.

This chain joins TRBV19 and TRBJ2-3; D unclear. The germline V gene has CDR1 LNHDA and CDR2 SQIVND (reference sequence). V was clipped by 5 bases and J by 1 base, with 16 bases between them. The CDR3 totals 16 residues. CDR3 sequence reads: CASSRAHTGGTDTQYF. CDR3 coding DNA: TGTGCCAGTAGTCGAGCCCATACTGGGGGCACAGATACGCAGTATTTT.

This clone was detected once. The chain couples TRBV2 to TRBJ2-1; 14 bases are a match to TRBD2. CDR3 length equals 15 residues. The J segment lost 10 bases and the V segment lost 5 bases, leaving 7 bases of the junction unmatched. Per the germline V gene, CDR1 is SNHLY and CDR2 is FYNNEI. CDR3 in DNA: TGTGCCAGCAGTAAGGGACTAGCGGGGGCCGACGAGCAGTTCTTC. Its translation is CASSKGLAGADEQFF.

This chain links TRBV29-1 with TRBJ2-3, with 8 positions matching TRBD2. CDR3 size: 16 residues. The germline V gene encodes CDR1 SQVTM and CDR2 ANQGSEA. The V and J ends lost 2 bases and 0 bases, in that order; junction bases with no gene match: 7. In DNA, the CDR3 is TGCAGCGTTGAATTCTGGTCTAGCGGGAGCACAGATACGCAGTATTTT. Translation: CSVEFWSSGSTDTQYF.

The V gene is TRBV7-2, the J gene TRBJ2-7; 8 nucleotides agree with TRBD1. Germline V lookup: CDR1 SGHTA, CDR2 FQGNSA. After removal of 1 base from V and 4 bases from J, the junction contained 9 bases not matched to a gene. This CDR3 is built from 16 residues. The CDR3 nucleotides read TGTGCCAGCAGCTTAGAGGACAGGACAGGGAGGTACGAGCAGTACTTC. It is translated as CASSLEDRTGRYEQYF. The whole variable domain, remainder taken from reference TRBV7-2 and TRBJ2-7, is GAGVSQSPSNKVTEKGKDVELRCDPISGHTALYWYRQSLGQGLEFLIYFQGNSAPDKSGLPSDRFSAERTGGSVSTLTIQRTQQEDSAVYLCASSLEDRTGRYEQYFGPGTRLTVT.

The chain joins TRBV9 to TRBJ2-5, with a possible D match to TRBD1 (6 bases). Germline V gives CDR1 SGDLS, CDR2 YYNGEE. This CDR3 is built from 16 residues. The V and J ends lost 2 bases and 4 bases respectively, with 18 bases between them. CDR3 region: CASSVLGLGGRETQYF. CDR3 coding DNA: TGTGCCAGCAGCGTCTTGGGGTTAGGGGGACGAGAGACCCAGTACTTC.

The rearrangement joins TRBV5-4 to TRBJ2-7, with 8 bases fitting TRBD1. With 4 bases clipped from V and 3 bases from J, the junction kept 6 bases outside the gene matches. Germline V lookup: CDR1 SGHNT, CDR2 YYREEE (reference sequence). There are 14 residues in the CDR3. The CDR3 reads CASSIGQGSYEQYF. The CDR3 nucleotides read TGTGCCAGCAGCATCGGACAGGGAAGCTACGAGCAGTACTTC.

The V gene is TRBV28, the J gene TRBJ1-1, with D unresolved. The CDR3 length is 11 residues. Germline CDR1 reads MDHEN; CDR2 reads SYDVKM. V was trimmed by 6 bases and J by 3 bases, leaving 5 bases between them. This CDR3 reads CASRWDTEAFF. The CDR3 nucleotides are TGTGCCAGCAGGTGGGACACTGAAGCTTTCTTT.

The chain has TRBV20-1 and TRBJ2-5; D gene uncertain. CDR1 is DFQATT and CDR2 is SNEGSKA in the germline V gene (reference sequence). V was pared by 8 bases and J by 6 bases, with 13 bases between. This CDR3 has 11 residues. This chain's CDR3 is CSPRVMKTQYF. For the CDR3, the DNA is TGCAGTCCCCGGGTTATGAAGACCCAGTACTTC.

This clone has just one count. The chain employs TRBV6-6 and TRBJ2-2, with 7 bases that match TRBD2. The V gene's germline CDR1 is MNHNY and CDR2 SVGAGI (reference sequence). There are 14 residues in the CDR3. The J segment lost 4 bases and the V segment lost 10 bases, leaving 9 bases of the junction unmatched. The chain's CDR3 is CANQRGGPTGELFF. The CDR3 DNA is TGTGCCAATCAGCGGGGTGGCCCCACCGGGGAGCTGTTTTTT.

The chain uses TRBV27 and TRBJ2-4; D is possibly TRBD1 (5 bases). Germline V lookup: CDR1 MNHEY, CDR2 SMNVEV (reference sequence). V lost 6 bases and J lost 6, with 15 bases in between. The CDR3 loop spans 14 amino acids. In DNA, the CDR3 is TGTGCCAGCAGCATTTCAGGGCTGGGAAACATTCAGTACTTC. Amino acid sequence: CASSISGLGNIQYF.

The DNA of the CDR3 is TGTGCCTGGAGTGCACTAGCGACTAGCACAGATACGCAGTATTTT. Its protein is CAWSALATSTDTQYF. The chain is built from TRBV30 and TRBJ2-3; TRBD2 aligns across 7 bases. This CDR3 is built from 15 residues. The germline V gene encodes CDR1 GTSNPN and CDR2 SVGIG (reference sequence). Unmatched junction bases numbered 4, after V lost 1 base and J lost 0 bases.

The chain joins TRBV28 to TRBJ1-1; the D is unclear. This CDR3 is 13 amino acids long. The germline V gene has CDR1 MDHEN and CDR2 SYDVKM. Trimming pared 5 bases from V and 5 bases from J, leaving 12 bases between. In DNA form, the CDR3 reads TGTGCCAGCAGTAGAGACCGAGGGACTGAAGCTTTCTTT. Translating gives CASSRDRGTEAFF.

This clone was seen more than once but under ten times. The chain couples TRBV6-1 to TRBJ2-7; 9 bases line up with TRBD1. CDR1 and CDR2 (germline): MNHNS, SASEGT. Trimming at V came to 6 bases and at J to 0 bases, leaving 3 bases not matched to a gene. CDR3 length equals 14 residues. CDR3 region: CASSGQGYSYEQYF. DNA for the CDR3: TGTGCCAGCAGCGGACAGGGGTACTCCTACGAGCAGTACTTC.

The chain's CDR3 is CSVLGLASYEQYF. DNA for the CDR3: TGCAGCGTTTTGGGACTAGCCTCCTACGAGCAGTACTTC. The J gene is TRBJ2-7, the V gene TRBV29-1; 9 nucleotides agree with TRBD2. The CDR3 covers 13 residues. From germline, CDR1 is SQVTM and CDR2 ANQGSEA. Germline trimming cut 5 bases from V and 0 bases from J; bases unmatched to any gene: 2.

V usage is TRBV4-3 and J usage is TRBJ2-3; D perhaps matches TRBD2 (5 bases). This CDR3 has 15 residues. Germline V CDR1 and CDR2: LGHNA, YSLEER. Between the trimmed V and J ends, which lost 0 bases and 2 bases, there was a span of 9 bases. Written as DNA, the CDR3 is TGCGCCAGCAGCCAAGAGGAGGCATTCACAGATACGCAGTATTTT. Its protein product is CASSQEEAFTDTQYF.

The chain links TRBV27 to TRBJ2-7; 8 bases map to TRBD1. Germline CDR1 MNHEY, CDR2 SMNVEV (reference sequence). V lost 4 bases and J lost 0; bases outside the gene matches: 11. The CDR3 length is 17 residues. The CDR3 protein is CASSSLLGQGGSYEQYF. CDR3 sequence (DNA): TGTGCCAGCAGTTCGCTCCTAGGACAGGGAGGCTCCTACGAGCAGTACTTC.

This clone appeared a few times. The gene calls are TRBV11-2 and TRBJ1-2; unclear D gene. Germline V gene sequence: CDR1 SGHAT, CDR2 FQNNGV. The CDR3 extends over 15 amino acids. V lost 1 base and J lost 6, with 15 bases in between. CDR3: CASSLAAGPEHGYTF. The DNA of the CDR3 is TGTGCCAGCAGCTTAGCCGCAGGACCAGAGCATGGCTACACCTTC.

Turning to this clone: An end of the junction differs from the germline gene, which may be a read error. The chain couples TRBV7-7 to TRBJ2-3, with TRBD1 identical over 8 bases. The length of the CDR3 is 15 residues. Germline V CDR1 and CDR2: SSHAT, FNYEAQ (reference sequence). Here the CDR3 reads CASSQVGTGPDTQYF. In DNA, the CDR3 is TGTGCTAGCAGCCAGGTCGGGACAGGTCCAGATACGCAGTATTTT. Full variable domain (rest looked up from reference TRBV7-7 and TRBJ2-3): GAGVSQSPRYKVTKRGQDVTLRCDPISSHATLYWYQQALGQGPEFLTYFNYEAQPDKSGLPSDRFSAERPEGSISTLTIQRTEQRDSAMYRCASSQVGTGPDTQYFGPGTRLTVL.

The V gene is TRBV5-6, the J gene TRBJ1-1, with no clear D. This CDR3 is 15 amino acids long. Germline V gene lookup returns CDR1 SGHDT and CDR2 YYEEEE. The V end was cut by 3 bases, the J end by 5 bases, with 17 bases between. CDR3 amino acids: CASSSDLIGRTEAFF. DNA for the CDR3: TGTGCCAGCAGCTCGGACCTTATCGGACGGACTGAAGCTTTCTTT.

The gene calls are TRBV27 and TRBJ1-1; D possibly corresponds to TRBD1 (5 bases). With 3 bases removed from V and 3 bases from J, the gap between germline ends came to 8 bases. Germline V gene lookup returns CDR1 MNHEY and CDR2 SMNVEV (reference sequence). The CDR3 totals 13 residues. This chain's CDR3 is CASSLTDYTEAFF. CDR3 sequence (DNA): TGTGCCAGCAGTTTGACAGATTACACTGAAGCTTTCTTT.

This clone was detected only a few times. This chain links TRBV30 with TRBJ1-1; D perhaps matches TRBD1 (6 bases). V dropped 4 bases and J dropped 2 bases, with 11 bases sitting between them. Germline lookup yields CDR1 GTSNPN and CDR2 SVGIG (reference sequence). This CDR3 has 13 amino acids. CDR3 sequence (DNA): TGTGCCTGGACAGGGGCCCTTAACACTGAAGCTTTCTTT. Amino acids: CAWTGALNTEAFF.

The J gene is TRBJ2-7, the V gene TRBV4-1, with D perhaps TRBD2 (6 bases). CDR1 and CDR2 from the germline V gene are MGHRA and YSYEKL. V dropped 4 bases and J dropped 2 bases, with 15 bases sitting between them. This CDR3 has 15 amino acids. CDR3 DNA: TGCGCCAGCAGCCGCAGCCGACTAGAACCCTACGAGCAGTACTTC. As protein: CASSRSRLEPYEQYF.

V and J are TRBV7-2 and TRBJ2-7; D ambiguous. The CDR3 runs 13 residues. V lost 5 bases and J lost 1, with 9 bases in between. The germline CDR1 and CDR2 sequences are SGHTA and FQGNSA. CDR3 nucleotides: TGTGCCAGCAGCGTTTCCCCATCCTACGAGCAGTACTTC. Protein: CASSVSPSYEQYF.

The chain carries TRBV2 and TRBJ2-7; 10 bases are a match to TRBD1. The J segment lost 3 bases and the V segment lost 6 bases, leaving 5 bases of the junction unmatched. Germline V lookup: CDR1 SNHLY, CDR2 FYNNEI. The CDR3 is made up of 14 amino acids. CDR3 coding DNA: TGTGCCAGCAGACCGGGACAGGGGATCTACGAGCAGTACTTC. This gives the protein CASRPGQGIYEQYF.

The chain has TRBV6-6 and TRBJ2-3; 8 bases fit TRBD1. The CDR3 runs to 14 residues. Germline CDR1 is MNHNY and CDR2 is SVGAGI (reference sequence). With V trimmed by 8 bases and J by 4 bases, 8 bases remained unmatched. The CDR3 nucleotides read TGTGCCAGCGGAGGACAGGGAAGGCCAGATACGCAGTATTTT. Its translation: CASGGQGRPDTQYF.

About this clone: In the same sample, other DNA sequences code for this CDR3. The chain employs TRBV25-1 and TRBJ2-7, with 7 bases aligning to TRBD1. This CDR3 has 11 amino acids. J gave up 9 bases and V 6 bases, and 5 bases lay outside the gene matches. The V gene's germline CDR1 is MGHDK and CDR2 SYGVNS. The CDR3 bases are TGTGCCAGCAGCGACAGGGTTAGGCAGTACTTC. This codes for CASSDRVRQYF.